The next 24 T cell receptor beta chains were all read from a single sample in a study of identical twins. TCRdb re-called the 5' RACE reads with MiXCR, one entry per CDR3 protein. The table lists hundreds of thousands of distinct CDR3 sequences, 20% to 25% of them singletons. This sample also appeared in a second study, on T cells expressing NK-cell markers.

The sequenced material came from PBMCs. All receptors derive from a woman aged 18-30 years in good health.

Of note for this clonotype: The junction and the germline gene differ at one end; a read error may be behind it. The chain combines TRBV12-3 or TRBV12-4 with TRBJ2-3; D gene unclear. CDR3 length equals 14 residues. Written as DNA, the CDR3 is TGTGCCAGCAGCCCCCTGGCGAACACAGATAGGCAGTATTTT. It encodes CASSPLANTDRQYF.

This clonotype appeared a few times. The V and J genes are TRBV29-1 and TRBJ2-7; D is tentatively TRBD1 or TRBD2 (5 bases each). The CDR3 runs 13 residues. V lost 4 bases to trimming and J lost 5 bases, with 15 bases between them. The V gene's germline CDR1 is SQVTM and CDR2 ANQGSEA. CDR3 protein: CSVVPRETHEQYF. CDR3 bases: TGCAGCGTTGTGCCCAGGGAGACCCACGAGCAGTACTTC.

This clonotype was observed a single time. This chain links TRBV2 with TRBJ2-2; 8 bases line up with TRBD2. Germline V gives CDR1 SNHLY, CDR2 FYNNEI. This CDR3 has 14 amino acids. Unmatched junction bases numbered 7, after V lost 8 bases and J lost 5 bases. DNA of the CDR3: TGTGCCAGCGGACGGGGGGGCTTAACCGGGGAGCTGTTTTTT. It is translated as CASGRGGLTGELFF.

This clonotype has only a few counts. J is TRBJ2-2 and V is TRBV12-3 or TRBV12-4; 7 bases line up with TRBD1. This CDR3 has 14 residues. The junction had 4 bases not matched to a gene; V was cut back by 7 bases and J by 2 bases. CDR3 coding DNA: TGTGCCAGCAACGGACAGGTCAACACCGGGGAGCTGTTTTTT. It is translated as CASNGQVNTGELFF.

CDR3 sequence: CASSEIGSSYEQYF. Here the CDR3 DNA reads TGTGCCAGCAGTGAAATTGGTAGCTCCTACGAGCAGTACTTC. V is TRBV2 and J is TRBJ2-7, with D uncertain. The V gene lost 2 bases and the J gene lost 0 bases, with 8 bases spanning the gap. There are 14 residues in the CDR3. Per the germline V gene, CDR1 is SNHLY and CDR2 is FYNNEI. The full variable domain, its missing parts supplied by reference TRBV2 and TRBJ2-7, is EPEVTQTPSHQVTQMGQEVILRCVPISNHLYFYWYRQILGQKVEFLVSFYNNEISEKSEIFDDQFSVERPDGSNFTLKIRSTKLEDSAMYFCASSEIGSSYEQYFGPGTRLTVT.

This clonotype showed up many times. This chain joins TRBV11-2 and TRBJ2-1, with TRBD2 as a possible D gene (5 bases). Trimming stripped 1 base from V and 4 bases from J, with 14 bases between. This CDR3 comprises 16 residues. Germline V lookup: CDR1 SGHAT, CDR2 FQNNGV. The CDR3 DNA reads as TGTGCCAGCAGCTTAGTCCGGGGAGCCCCATACAATGAGCAGTTCTTC. It encodes CASSLVRGAPYNEQFF.

In this sample, this clonotype turned up many times. The CDR3 DNA follows: TGTGCCACCATAGCGGGAGGGACCTACAATGAGCAGTTCTTC. Amino acids: CATIAGGTYNEQFF. The J gene is TRBJ2-1, the V gene TRBV10-3; 11 positions match TRBD2. The trim removed 10 bases at V and 2 bases at J, leaving 4 bases unmatched. The CDR3 length is 14 residues. The germline V gene has CDR1 ENHRY and CDR2 SYGVKD.

The chain employs TRBV29-1 and TRBJ2-2; 10 positions match TRBD1. J gave up 7 bases and V 5 bases, and 4 bases lay outside the gene matches. There are 13 residues in the CDR3. Germline V gene sequence: CDR1 SQVTM, CDR2 ANQGSEA. As DNA, the CDR3 is TGCAGCGTTCGACAGGGGGCTGGCGGGGAGCTGTTTTTT. This gives the protein CSVRQGAGGELFF.

The chain combines TRBV10-3 with TRBJ2-7; TRBD1 aligns across 9 bases. This CDR3 is 13 amino acids long. The J segment lost 4 bases and the V segment lost 4 bases, leaving 2 bases of the junction unmatched. CDR1 is ENHRY and CDR2 is SYGVKD in the germline V gene. CDR3 residues: CAISVGQGYEQYF. CDR3 in DNA: TGTGCCATCAGTGTGGGACAGGGTTACGAGCAGTACTTC.

This clonotype has just a few counts. The rearrangement uses TRBV20-1 and TRBJ2-3; a weak D match, TRBD2 (7 bases). The germline CDR1 and CDR2 sequences are DFQATT and SNEGSKA (reference sequence). This CDR3 spans 14 amino acids. V dropped 3 bases and J dropped 2 bases, with 12 bases sitting between them. The CDR3 loop is CSARRGLNTDTQYF. DNA of the CDR3: TGCAGTGCTAGGCGGGGGCTTAACACAGATACGCAGTATTTT.

This clonotype has just a few counts. The chain has TRBV10-2 and TRBJ2-3; TRBD2 matches at 7 bases. V shed 8 bases and J 2 bases; nucleotides not matched to a gene: 4. This CDR3 contains 13 residues. The germline V gene encodes CDR1 WSHSY and CDR2 SAAADI. The CDR3 loop is CASAGVPTDTQYF. CDR3 bases: TGCGCCAGCGCGGGAGTCCCCACAGATACGCAGTATTTT.

This clonotype was observed a few times. The V and J genes are TRBV5-1 and TRBJ2-1, with unresolved D. Germline V gene data show CDR1 as SGHRS and CDR2 as YFSETQ. The CDR3 runs to 14 residues. With 0 bases removed from V and 8 bases from J, the gap between germline ends came to 12 bases. In DNA, the CDR3 is TGCGCCAGCAGCTTGGTTTTGAACGGTGATGAGCAGTTCTTC. This codes for CASSLVLNGDEQFF. The variable domain in full, with the rest retrieved from reference TRBV5-1 and TRBJ2-1, is KAGVTQTPRYLIKTRGQQVTLSCSPISGHRSVSWYQQTPGQGLQFLFEYFSETQRNKGNFPGRFSGRQFSNSRSEMNVSTLELGDSALYLCASSLVLNGDEQFFGPGTRLTVL.

The genes are TRBV29-1 and TRBJ2-3; D gene ambiguous. Germline V CDR1 and CDR2: SQVTM, ANQGSEA. V lost 7 bases and J lost 0, with 14 bases in between. The CDR3 runs 14 residues. In nucleotides, the CDR3 is TGCAGCGCCCTGACAATTTCTAGCACAGATACGCAGTATTTT. The encoded protein is CSALTISSTDTQYF.

The chain combines TRBV7-2 with TRBJ2-5, with 7 bases fitting TRBD2. The length of the CDR3 is 14 residues. V dropped 5 bases and J dropped 7; count of bases not matched to a gene: 10. CDR1 and CDR2 (germline): SGHTA, FQGNSA. This CDR3 is CASSHGTTARTQYF. The DNA for the CDR3 is TGTGCCAGCAGCCACGGGACTACCGCCCGGACCCAGTACTTC. Filled out from reference TRBV7-2 and TRBJ2-5, the complete variable domain reads GAGVSQSPSNKVTEKGKDVELRCDPISGHTALYWYRQSLGQGLEFLIYFQGNSAPDKSGLPSDRFSAERTGGSVSTLTIQRTQQEDSAVYLCASSHGTTARTQYFGPGTRLLVL.

The V call is TRBV4-3, the J call TRBJ2-1; D uncertain. CDR1 LGHNA and CDR2 YSLEER come from the germline V gene. The CDR3 runs to 13 residues. V lost 0 bases to trimming and J lost 9 bases, with 9 bases between them. The CDR3 loop is CASSQDLTSEQFF. The CDR3 nucleotides read TGCGCCAGCAGCCAAGATTTAACCAGTGAGCAGTTCTTC.

This clonotype was counted many times. V usage is TRBV29-1 and J usage is TRBJ1-2, with 9 bases aligning to TRBD1. Trimming removed 6 bases from V and 1 base from J; junction bases left unmatched: 15. The germline gives CDR1 SQVTM, CDR2 ANQGSEA. The CDR3 runs to 17 residues. The CDR3 region is CSVPLLGQGPFNYGYTF. The CDR3 bases are TGCAGCGTCCCCTTATTAGGACAGGGGCCTTTTAACTATGGCTACACCTTC.

This clonotype was picked up a small number of times. V is TRBV20-1 and J is TRBJ2-1, with D unclear. CDR1 and CDR2 from the germline V gene are DFQATT and SNEGSKA (reference sequence). Trimming shortened V by 5 bases and J by 5 bases, and 10 bases separated the two germline ends. The CDR3 is 12 residues long. The CDR3: CSAAYGDNEQFF. The CDR3 DNA follows: TGCAGTGCTGCTTACGGTGACAATGAGCAGTTCTTC.

V and J are TRBV10-1 and TRBJ2-3; D unresolved. The CDR3 runs to 14 residues. V lost 4 bases, J lost 6 bases, and 14 bases lay in between. CDR1 and CDR2 (germline): WNHNN, SYGVQD (reference sequence). CDR3: CASSGRLPRDTQYF. The DNA for the CDR3 is TGCGCCAGCAGTGGACGGCTCCCCCGGGATACGCAGTATTTT.

This sequence joins TRBV29-1 and TRBJ2-1; TRBD1 is a possible D gene (6 bases). The CDR3 has 13 residues. Trimming pared 4 bases from V and 6 bases from J, leaving 13 bases between. The germline gives CDR1 SQVTM, CDR2 ANQGSEA. The CDR3: CSVATGKRNEQFF. In DNA, the CDR3 is TGCAGCGTTGCAACAGGGAAGCGCAATGAGCAGTTCTTC.

The sample holds a few counts of this clonotype. The chain joins TRBV29-1 to TRBJ2-6, with D perhaps matching TRBD1 (5 bases). V dropped 6 bases and J dropped 3 bases, with 6 bases sitting between them. The CDR3 totals 12 residues. Germline lookup yields CDR1 SQVTM and CDR2 ANQGSEA. In DNA, the CDR3 is TGCAGCGTAAGGGGTGGGGCCAACGTCCTGACTTTC. This translates into CSVRGGANVLTF. Supplemented by reference TRBV29-1 and TRBJ2-6, the full variable domain reads SAVISQKPSRDICQRGTSLTIQCQVDSQVTMMFWYRQQPGQSLTLIATANQGSEATYESGFVIDKFPISRPNLTFSTLTVSNMSPEDSSIYLCSVRGGANVLTFGAGSRLTVL.

This rearrangement joins TRBV19 to TRBJ2-7; maybe TRBD1 (6 bases). This CDR3 contains 15 residues. V shed 4 bases and J shed 2 bases, with 15 bases lying between them. Per germline, CDR1 LNHDA and CDR2 SQIVND (reference sequence). CDR3 loop: CASSTRYREPYEQYF. The CDR3 nucleotides read TGTGCCAGTAGTACCCGTTACAGGGAACCCTACGAGCAGTACTTC.

The V gene is TRBV9, the J gene TRBJ1-4; D gene ambiguous. Looked up from germline, CDR1 is SGDLS and CDR2 is YYNGEE. Trimming stripped 2 bases from V and 8 bases from J, with 13 bases between. This CDR3 region has 14 residues. CDR3 sequence: CASSVRVGVEKLFF. The CDR3 region has the DNA TGTGCCAGCAGCGTCCGGGTCGGTGTCGAAAAACTGTTTTTT.

CDR3 sequence (DNA): TGTGCCAGCACCGGTGCGGCCATCAATGAGCAGTTCTTC. Amino acids: CASTGAAINEQFF. The genes are TRBV12-3 or TRBV12-4 and TRBJ2-1; no definite D call. This CDR3 spans 13 amino acids. The V end lost 7 bases, the J end lost 6 bases, and 13 bases lay between the germline ends.

Many counts were recorded for this clonotype. V is TRBV5-1 and J is TRBJ2-2; D may be TRBD2 (6 bases). Looked up from germline, CDR1 is SGHRS and CDR2 is YFSETQ. This CDR3 comprises 15 residues. Trimming left V 3 bases short and J 0 bases short, with 9 bases between. Here the CDR3 DNA reads TGCGCCAGCAGCTCCGGGACTCCGAACACCGGGGAGCTGTTTTTT. This codes for CASSSGTPNTGELFF. Full variable domain (outside the CDR3, taken from reference TRBV5-1 and TRBJ2-2): KAGVTQTPRYLIKTRGQQVTLSCSPISGHRSVSWYQQTPGQGLQFLFEYFSETQRNKGNFPGRFSGRQFSNSRSEMNVSTLELGDSALYLCASSSGTPNTGELFFGEGSRLTVL.